This T cell receptor (beta chain) was sequenced during a study of T cells in women clearing cervical HPV infection. Study-wide results and caveats: Controls had more TRBV6-7 (approximately 0.15%) than cases (around 0.11%). Each sample's T-cell count was unknown, possibly confounding richness.

Sequencing was performed with immunoSEQ multiplex PCR; in TCRdb, only in-frame clones are kept and a portion is missing. This sample's clone table lists about 20,000 clones. The CDR3 is made up of 14 amino acids. Per germline, CDR1 SGHVS and CDR2 FNYEAQ. With 4 bases clipped from V and 7 bases from J, the junction kept 7 bases outside the gene matches. On this clone itself: Its specificity is not known. The CDR3 goes on 3 residues after the read ends, and that part is filled in from the germline J gene.

MY09/MY11 PCR detected cervical HPV DNA; dot-blot assigned genotypes. This TCR was sampled from a woman between 18 and 75 years old with a cervical HPV16 infection that either progressed to CIN3+ or cleared (not recorded which). The chain has TRBV7-6 and TRBJ2-3; 8 nucleotides line up with TRBD1. The sample consisted of blood buffy coat. The part of the CDR3 DNA that was read is TGTGCCAGCAGCTCGCCTGGACAGGGCAATACG. This encodes CASSSPGQGNT. The CDR3 in full is CASSSPGQGNTQYF. The full variable domain, completed using reference TRBV7-6 and TRBJ2-3, is GAGVSQSPRYKVTKRGQDVALRCDPISGHVSLYWYRQALGQGPEFLTYFNYEAQQDKSGLPNDRFSAERPEGSISTLTIQRTEQRDSAMYRCASSSPGQGNTQYFGPGTRLTVL.